Listed below are T cell receptor beta chains from one sample, sequenced in a study of blood T cell repertoires in COVID-19. Sequencing used immunoSEQ multiplex PCR; TCRdb keeps in-frame clones, though not all of them. Here the sample spans 350,000 to 450,000 clones, around 87% being singletons. The specimen was PBMCs or T cells enriched from blood (not recorded which). These receptors originate from a man aged 35 to 55 in a cohort exposed to, infected with or recovered from COVID-19 (not recorded which). The CDR3 runs from the conserved cysteine through the conserved F or W. A D gene is named only where the DNA matches it firmly. Only part of the rows carry a size: once, few, many, or a class if the clone is expanded.

TRBV18	TRBJ1-3	-	-	CASSPNQGNGNTIYF	TGTGCCAGCTCACCGAATCAGGGAAATGGAAACACCATATATTTT
TRBV4-1	TRBJ2-7	TRBD2	once	CASSQGGGRSSYEQYF	TGCGCCAGCAGCCAAGGGGGAGGGAGAAGCTCCTACGAGCAGTACTTC
TRBV3-1/TRBV3-2	TRBJ2-3	-	-	CASSQIRGDTQYF	TGTGCCAGCAGCCAAATCCGAGGAGATACGCAGTATTTT
TRBV7-3	TRBJ1-2	TRBD1	-	CASSYFRDSPYGYTF	TGTGCCAGCAGCTACTTCCGGGACAGTCCCTATGGCTACACCTTC
TRBV2	TRBJ1-6	-	few	CASSARGKGNNSPLHF	TGTGCCAGCAGTGCGAGAGGGAAGGGTAATAATTCACCCCTCCACTTT
TRBV7-8	TRBJ2-2	TRBD1	-	CASSLDRVNTGELFF	TGTGCCAGCAGCCTGGACAGGGTGAACACCGGGGAGCTGTTTTTT
TRBV2	TRBJ2-7	-	-	CASRDLDREQYF	TGTGCCAGCAGGGATCTAGACCGCGAGCAGTACTTC
TRBV5-4	TRBJ2-1	TRBD2	-	CASSSLAGVRYEQFF	TGTGCCAGCAGCTCCCTAGCGGGAGTGCGGTATGAGCAGTTCTTC
TRBV11-2	TRBJ2-5	-	-	CASSLQPRVETQYF	TGTGCCAGCAGCTTACAACCCCGGGTGGAGACCCAGTACTTC
TRBV27	TRBJ2-1	TRBD2	once	CASSPQPLAGMIDEQFF	TGTGCCAGCAGTCCCCAACCACTAGCGGGAATGATCGATGAGCAGTTCTTC
TRBV28	TRBJ2-7	-	once	CASKGGHSYEQYF	TGTGCCAGCAAAGGGGGACACTCCTACGAGCAGTACTTC
TRBV28	TRBJ1-2	-	-	CASVQDYGYTF	TGTGCCAGCGTACAGGACTATGGCTACACCTTC
TRBV19	TRBJ1-6	TRBD1	-	CASTGTADNSPLHF	TGTGCCAGTACCGGGACAGCTGATAATTCACCCCTCCACTTT
TRBV25-1	TRBJ1-1	-	-	CASSERQTNTEAFF	TGTGCCAGCAGTGAACGACAGACGAACACTGAAGCTTTCTTT
TRBV6-2/TRBV6-3	TRBJ1-2	TRBD1	-	CASSSLIRDRGGYGYTF	TGTGCCAGCAGTTCTCTTATCCGGGACAGGGGCGGCTATGGCTACACCTTC
TRBV27	TRBJ2-7	TRBD2	-	CATSGRNSFEQYF	TGTGCCACCTCCGGGAGGAACTCCTTCGAGCAGTACTTC
TRBV7-9	TRBJ1-1	TRBD1	-	CASSPDRPEAFF	TGTGCCAGCAGCCCGGACAGGCCTGAAGCTTTCTTT
TRBV7-9	TRBJ1-3	TRBD1	few	CASSYGQGISGNTIYF	TGTGCCAGCAGCTACGGACAGGGGATCTCTGGAAACACCATATATTTT
TRBV19	TRBJ1-4	TRBD1	-	CASSSTGPSSFYEKLFF	TGTGCCAGTAGCTCGACAGGGCCCTCAAGTTTTTATGAAAAACTGTTTTTT
TRBV3-1/TRBV3-2	TRBJ2-7	-	-	CASSQDRRDEQYF	TGTGCCAGCAGCCAAGATCGGAGGGACGAGCAGTACTTC
TRBV25-1	TRBJ2-1	TRBD2	-	CASSEYAGTSGYDEQFF	TGTGCCAGCAGTGAATACGCCGGGACTAGCGGTTACGATGAGCAGTTCTTC
TRBV6-1	TRBJ1-5	-	once	CASSERVSIPTQPQHF	TGTGCCAGCAGTGAACGGGTGTCTATTCCGACTCAGCCCCAGCATTTT
TRBV7-2	TRBJ2-1	-	-	CASSSSGQHNEQFF	TGTGCCAGCAGCTCGAGCGGACAGCACAATGAGCAGTTCTTC
TRBV18	TRBJ2-5	-	-	CASSPGTGQETQYF	TGTGCCAGCTCACCGGGAACAGGTCAAGAGACCCAGTACTTC
TRBV4-2	TRBJ2-1	TRBD2	-	CASSQGLLAGLYNEQFF	TGTGCCAGCAGCCAAGGGCTCCTAGCGGGACTATACAATGAGCAGTTCTTC
TRBV25-1	TRBJ1-2	-	-	CASRGAVDGYTF	TGTGCCAGCAGGGGGGCTGTCGATGGCTACACCTTC
TRBV11-2	TRBJ2-5	TRBD1	once	CASSLQAGGQETQYF	TGTGCCAGCAGCTTACAGGCAGGGGGACAAGAGACCCAGTACTTC
TRBV10-2	TRBJ2-1	-	-	CASSEPGSGNEQFF	TGCGCCAGCAGTGAGCCCGGGTCGGGCAATGAGCAGTTCTTC
TRBV10-3	TRBJ2-3	TRBD2	-	CAISVTGGMGDTQYF	TGTGCCATCAGTGTTACGGGAGGGATGGGAGATACGCAGTATTTT
TRBV27	TRBJ1-5	TRBD1	-	CASRAGGAGNQPQHF	TGTGCCAGCAGGGCAGGGGGCGCGGGCAATCAGCCCCAGCATTTT
TRBV2	TRBJ2-7	TRBD1	-	CASREDRYEQYF	TGTGCCAGCAGGGAGGACAGGTACGAGCAGTACTTC
TRBV28	TRBJ2-7	TRBD2	few	CAITQPGLAGGSSYEQYF	TGTGCCATCACCCAACCGGGACTAGCGGGAGGTTCCTCCTACGAGCAGTACTTC
TRBV6-5	TRBJ1-2	-	-	CASSYLYRQAYRGYTF	TGTGCCAGCAGTTATTTATATCGGCAGGCATATCGTGGCTACACCTTC
TRBV19	TRBJ2-7	TRBD1	-	CASSMETGPNEQYF	TGTGCCAGTAGTATGGAGACAGGGCCTAACGAGCAGTACTTC
TRBV7-8	TRBJ2-5	TRBD1	-	CASSRDRVTRSRETQYF	TGTGCCAGCAGTCGCGACAGGGTGACTCGTTCAAGAGAGACCCAGTACTTC
TRBV11-2	TRBJ2-7	-	-	CASSNQEGYLYEQYF	TGTGCCAGCAGCAATCAGGAGGGCTATCTATACGAGCAGTACTTC
TRBV5-1	TRBJ1-2	TRBD1	-	CASSKRTGGDYGYTF	TGCGCCAGCAGCAAGAGGACAGGGGGTGACTATGGCTACACCTTC
TRBV2	TRBJ1-6	TRBD1	-	CASRAQGKDNSPLHF	TGTGCCAGCAGGGCACAGGGGAAAGATAATTCACCCCTCCACTTT
TRBV2	TRBJ2-2	-	few	CASSDATTGELFF	TGTGCCAGCAGTGATGCTACCACCGGGGAGCTGTTTTTT
TRBV29-1	TRBJ1-3	-	-	CSAETDSGNTIYF	TGCAGCGCCGAGACAGACTCTGGAAACACCATATATTTT
TRBV29-1	TRBJ2-1	-	-	CSVDGLATYNEQFF	TGCAGCGTTGATGGGCTAGCAACCTACAATGAGCAGTTCTTC
TRBV5-4	TRBJ2-3	TRBD2	-	CASSLMGGRVTDTQYF	TGTGCCAGCAGCTTGATGGGCGGGAGGGTTACAGATACGCAGTATTTT
TRBV3-1/TRBV3-2	TRBJ1-2	-	few	CASSQPSGGYYGYTF	TGTGCCAGCAGCCAACCCTCGGGAGGTTACTATGGCTACACCTTC
TRBV19	TRBJ2-7	TRBD2	-	CASSIAASGGSYEQYF	TGTGCCAGTAGTATAGCGGCTAGCGGAGGCTCCTACGAGCAGTACTTC
TRBV5-1	TRBJ2-4	TRBD2	-	CASSTGTSGDLAKNIQYF	TGCGCCAGCAGCACCGGGACTAGCGGGGACCTAGCCAAAAACATTCAGTACTTC
TRBV7-9	TRBJ2-3	-	-	CASSPAAGVQDTQYF	TGTGCCAGCAGTCCCGCGGCCGGGGTACAAGATACGCAGTATTTT
TRBV28	TRBJ1-6	TRBD1	-	CASSSGGGQGNSPLHF	TGTGCCAGCAGTTCGGGGGGGGGACAGGGAAATTCACCCCTCCACTTT